A single TCR beta chain is shown here with its context. This receptor's antigen is unknown. Qualities for individual bases were not recorded, and no much larger clone is one base off. This entry comes from a study of graft-versus-host responses after intestinal transplantation (dated by TCRdb to the early 2020s). Background for the entire study: The transplants that recipients got were multivisceral, liver-intestinal, or isolated intestinal. Samples from a few later patients were sequenced in-house on an Illumina MiSeq with MiXCR processing rather than by the commercial service. After intestinal transplantation, graft-versus-host and host-versus-graft alloreactive T cell clones were followed in the graft, circulation and bone marrow using bulk TCR-beta CDR3 sequencing. A peak of at least 4% donor T cells among recipient peripheral blood mononuclear cells was the definition used for donor T cell macrochimerism. All recipients received anti-thymocyte globulin induction followed by maintenance tacrolimus and steroids for around 3 years. The cohort enrolled some 23 intestinal transplant recipients, one of whom was a retransplant, and a few patients without pretransplant specimens were excluded. Alloreactive clones were identified by sequencing pre-transplant mixed lymphocyte reaction products and comparing these products with unstimulated pre-transplant donor and recipient T cells.

Libraries were prepared through the immunoSEQ multiplex PCR assay. In most patients, genomic DNA was isolated using the Qiagen DNeasy Blood and Tissue Kit and sent frozen to Adaptive Biotechnologies for TCR sequencing. High-throughput TCR-beta CDR3 sequencing of genomic DNA from most patients was performed by Adaptive Biotechnologies. The published analysis was carried out like this. Adaptive's ImmunoSEQ software was the source of the TCR sequencing data for 15 to 20 patients, while a few other patients were processed with MiXCR and VDJtools. CD4 versus CD8 sorting errors were corrected by removing sequences found in both subsets at a frequency ratio below 5:1. CDR3 nucleotide sequences shared between donor and recipient were removed because their origin could not be assigned. Alloreactive clones required at least 2-fold expansion over unstimulated cells and minimum CFSE-low frequency of 0.002% (template counts) or 0.001% (read counts). Mappable clones were those detected in sequenced pre-transplant spleen, lymph node, or MLR CFSE-low populations of the donor or recipient. Cumulative frequency of alloreactive clones was calculated as a percentage of all sequences weighted by copy number. The table comes from immuneACCESS by way of TCRdb, which keeps in-frame sequences with V and J called. Part of the clones is missing from these tables; in studies checked, under half for an unresolved V gene and the rest for unknown reasons. V, J and clone size reflect that table, while D and trimming were determined from the DNA. This sample comprises about 90,000 clones, roughly 90% of them detected only once. The ten largest clones capture 0.3% of the sample.

Sequences MNHEY (CDR1) and SMNVEV (CDR2) are obtained from the germline V gene (reference sequence). Measured from the cysteine to the phenylalanine, the CDR3 is 16 residues long. Only the CDR3 region is kept as DNA, spanning 48 bases read in frame from base 1. Trimming at the junction amounts to 2 bases on V and 5 bases on J, and the germline ends lie 15 bases apart. The full study reports these points: Peak levels of circulating GvH clones were associated with declines in HvG clones early after transplant. In patients with donor T cell macrochimerism, the allografts had high GvH to HvG T cell clonal ratios. The relatively low number and heterogeneity of intestinal transplant patients limited the conclusions. GvH clones were found in recipient bone marrow, and some of the GvH clones appeared earlier in ileal mucosa or blood, which is consistent with an intestinal mucosal origin.

The intended sense of this specimen's time point label: cells obtained before transplantation from donor or recipient. CD3+CD4+ and CD3+CD8+ populations were FACS-sorted from unstimulated pre-transplant donor and recipient cells taken from spleen or lymph nodes. This TCR came from a human donor who received an intestinal transplant. This sample comprised unstimulated CD4+ T cells sorted from spleen or lymph node cells, obtained before intestinal transplant. Recombination joined TRBV27 with TRBJ2-2; perhaps TRBD2 is the D gene, with 6 bases matching. The sequenced DNA: TGTGCCAGCAGTTTACTTGGAGGGGTTAAAACCGGGGAGCTGTTTTTT. This yields the protein CASSLLGGVKTGELFF.